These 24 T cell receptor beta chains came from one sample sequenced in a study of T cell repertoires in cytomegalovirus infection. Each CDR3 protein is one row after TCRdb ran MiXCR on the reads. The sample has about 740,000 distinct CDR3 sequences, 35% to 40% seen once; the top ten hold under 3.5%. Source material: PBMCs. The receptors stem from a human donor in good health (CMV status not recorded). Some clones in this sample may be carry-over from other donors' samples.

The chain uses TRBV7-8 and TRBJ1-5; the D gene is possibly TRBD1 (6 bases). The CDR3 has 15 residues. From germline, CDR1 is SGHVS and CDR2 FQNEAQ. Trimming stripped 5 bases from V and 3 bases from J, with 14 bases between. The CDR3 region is CASSQGGGANQPQHF. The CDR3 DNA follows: TGTGCCAGCAGCCAGGGCGGGGGGGCCAATCAGCCCCAGCATTTT.

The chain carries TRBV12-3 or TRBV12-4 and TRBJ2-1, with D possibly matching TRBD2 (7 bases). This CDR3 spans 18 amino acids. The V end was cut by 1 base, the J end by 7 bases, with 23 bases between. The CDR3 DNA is TGTGCCAGCAGTTTAGGCGGGGTCGGGGGGCCTTGGGGGAATGAGCAGTTCTTC. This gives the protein CASSLGGVGGPWGNEQFF.

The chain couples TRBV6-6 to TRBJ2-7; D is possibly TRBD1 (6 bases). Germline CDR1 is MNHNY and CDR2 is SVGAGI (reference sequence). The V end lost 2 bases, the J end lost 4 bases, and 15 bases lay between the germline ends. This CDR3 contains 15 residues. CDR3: CASSYSRGGMYEQYF. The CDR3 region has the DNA TGTGCCAGCAGTTACAGCAGGGGCGGTATGTACGAGCAGTACTTC.

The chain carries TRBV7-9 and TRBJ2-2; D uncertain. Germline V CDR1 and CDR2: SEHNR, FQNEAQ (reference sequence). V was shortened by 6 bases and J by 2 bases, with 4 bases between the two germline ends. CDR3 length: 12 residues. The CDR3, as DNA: TGTGCCAGCAGACATAACACCGGGGAGCTGTTTTTT. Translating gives CASRHNTGELFF.

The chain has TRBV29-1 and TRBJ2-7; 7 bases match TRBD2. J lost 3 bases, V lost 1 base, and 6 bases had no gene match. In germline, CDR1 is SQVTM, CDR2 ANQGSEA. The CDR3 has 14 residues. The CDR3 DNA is TGCAGCGTTGAAGTCCGGCTAGCGGACTACGAGCAGTACTTC. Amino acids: CSVEVRLADYEQYF.

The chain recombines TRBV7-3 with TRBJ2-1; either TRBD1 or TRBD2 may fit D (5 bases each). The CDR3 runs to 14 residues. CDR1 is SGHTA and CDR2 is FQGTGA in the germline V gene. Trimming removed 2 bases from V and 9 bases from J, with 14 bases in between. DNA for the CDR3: TGTGCCAGCAGCTTATGGCAGGGAGATGGTGAGCAGTTCTTC. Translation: CASSLWQGDGEQFF.

CDR3 DNA sequence: TGTGCCAGCAGTTTTACGGTTGATTCACCCCTCCACTTT. The encoded protein is CASSFTVDSPLHF. The genes are TRBV27 and TRBJ1-6; the D is unclear. This CDR3 contains 13 residues. The germline V and J ends were trimmed by 3 bases and 8 bases, with 8 bases remaining between them. Per germline, CDR1 MNHEY and CDR2 SMNVEV (reference sequence).

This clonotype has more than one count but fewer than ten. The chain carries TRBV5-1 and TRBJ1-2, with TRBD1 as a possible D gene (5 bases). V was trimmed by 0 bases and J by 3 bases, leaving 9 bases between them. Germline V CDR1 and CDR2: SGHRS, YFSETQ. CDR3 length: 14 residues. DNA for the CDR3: TGCGCCAGCAGCTTGGACCCGACAGACTATGGCTACACCTTC. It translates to CASSLDPTDYGYTF. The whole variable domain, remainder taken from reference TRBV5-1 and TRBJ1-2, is KAGVTQTPRYLIKTRGQQVTLSCSPISGHRSVSWYQQTPGQGLQFLFEYFSETQRNKGNFPGRFSGRQFSNSRSEMNVSTLELGDSALYLCASSLDPTDYGYTFGSGTRLTVV.

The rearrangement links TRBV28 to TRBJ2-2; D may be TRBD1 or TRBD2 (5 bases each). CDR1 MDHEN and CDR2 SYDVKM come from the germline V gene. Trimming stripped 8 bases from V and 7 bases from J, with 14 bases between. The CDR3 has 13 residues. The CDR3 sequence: CASSEGTFGELFF. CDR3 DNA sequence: TGTGCCAGCTCGGAAGGGACCTTCGGGGAGCTGTTTTTT.

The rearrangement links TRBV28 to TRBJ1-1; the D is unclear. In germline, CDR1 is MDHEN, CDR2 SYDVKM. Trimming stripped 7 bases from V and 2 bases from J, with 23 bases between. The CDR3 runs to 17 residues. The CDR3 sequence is CASNLPLIFGDNTEAFF. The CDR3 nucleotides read TGTGCCAGCAACCTACCTCTCATTTTTGGGGATAACACTGAAGCTTTCTTT.

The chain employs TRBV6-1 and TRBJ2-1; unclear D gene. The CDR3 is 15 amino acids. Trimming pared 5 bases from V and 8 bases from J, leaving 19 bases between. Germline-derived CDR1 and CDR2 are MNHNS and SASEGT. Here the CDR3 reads CASSYYGPRKDEQFF. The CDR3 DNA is TGTGCCAGCAGTTATTACGGACCCAGAAAAGATGAGCAGTTCTTC.

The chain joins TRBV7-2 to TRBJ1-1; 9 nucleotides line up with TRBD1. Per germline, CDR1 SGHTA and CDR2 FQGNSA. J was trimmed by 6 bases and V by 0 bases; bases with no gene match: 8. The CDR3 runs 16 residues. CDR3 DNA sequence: TGTGCCAGCAGCTTAGCCGGGACAGGGTATTTAGCTGAAGCTTTCTTT. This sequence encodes CASSLAGTGYLAEAFF.

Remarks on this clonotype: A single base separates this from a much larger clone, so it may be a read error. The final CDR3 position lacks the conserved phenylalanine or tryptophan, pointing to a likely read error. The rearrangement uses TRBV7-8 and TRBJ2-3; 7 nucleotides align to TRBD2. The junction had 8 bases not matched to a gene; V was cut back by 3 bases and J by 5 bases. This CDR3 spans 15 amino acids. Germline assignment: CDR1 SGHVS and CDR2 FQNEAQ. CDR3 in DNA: TGTGCCAGCAGCTTCTACGGACTAGTGGGAGATACGCAGTATTGT. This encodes CASSFYGLVGDTQYC.

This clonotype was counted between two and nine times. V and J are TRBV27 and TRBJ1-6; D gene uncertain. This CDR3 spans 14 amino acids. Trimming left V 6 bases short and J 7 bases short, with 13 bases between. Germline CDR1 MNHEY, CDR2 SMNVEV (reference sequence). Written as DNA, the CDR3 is TGTGCCAGCAGGAGGATGGCGGCAAATTCACCCCTCCACTTT. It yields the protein CASRRMAANSPLHF.

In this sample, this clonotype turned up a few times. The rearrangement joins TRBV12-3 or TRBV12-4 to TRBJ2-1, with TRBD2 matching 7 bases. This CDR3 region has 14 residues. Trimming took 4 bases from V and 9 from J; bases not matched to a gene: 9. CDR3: CASSSSGVIGEQFF. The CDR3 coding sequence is TGTGCCAGCAGTTCCAGCGGGGTTATTGGTGAGCAGTTCTTC.

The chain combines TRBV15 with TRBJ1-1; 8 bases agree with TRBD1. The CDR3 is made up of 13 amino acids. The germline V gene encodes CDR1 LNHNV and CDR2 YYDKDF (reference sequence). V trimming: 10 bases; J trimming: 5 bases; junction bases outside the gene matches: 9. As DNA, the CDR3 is TGTGCCATCGAACCCACAGGGGGGACTGAAGCTTTCTTT. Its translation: CAIEPTGGTEAFF.

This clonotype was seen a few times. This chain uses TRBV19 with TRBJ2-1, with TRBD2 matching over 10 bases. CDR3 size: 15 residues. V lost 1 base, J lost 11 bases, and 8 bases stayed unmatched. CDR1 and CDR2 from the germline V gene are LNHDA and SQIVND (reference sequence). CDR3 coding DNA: TGTGCCAGTAGTATAGGGGTAGCGGGAGGTGTGAAGCAGTTCTTC. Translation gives CASSIGVAGGVKQFF. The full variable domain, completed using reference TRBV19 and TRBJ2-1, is DGGITQSPKYLFRKEGQNVTLSCEQNLNHDAMYWYRQDPGQGLRLIYYSQIVNDFQKGDIAEGYSVSREKKESFPLTVTSAQKNPTAFYLCASSIGVAGGVKQFFGPGTRLTVL.

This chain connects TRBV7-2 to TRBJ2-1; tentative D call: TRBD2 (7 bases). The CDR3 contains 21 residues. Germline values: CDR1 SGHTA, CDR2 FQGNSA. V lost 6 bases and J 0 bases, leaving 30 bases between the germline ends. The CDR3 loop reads CASSRRGQPSGTDSSYNEQFF. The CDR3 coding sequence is TGTGCCAGCAGTCGCAGGGGCCAGCCTAGCGGTACTGACAGCTCCTACAATGAGCAGTTCTTC.

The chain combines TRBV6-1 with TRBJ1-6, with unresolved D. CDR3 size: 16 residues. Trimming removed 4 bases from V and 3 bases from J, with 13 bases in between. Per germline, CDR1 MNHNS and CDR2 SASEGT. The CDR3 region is CASSGRQDYYNSPLHF. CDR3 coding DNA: TGTGCCAGCAGTGGCCGTCAGGATTACTATAATTCACCCCTCCACTTT.

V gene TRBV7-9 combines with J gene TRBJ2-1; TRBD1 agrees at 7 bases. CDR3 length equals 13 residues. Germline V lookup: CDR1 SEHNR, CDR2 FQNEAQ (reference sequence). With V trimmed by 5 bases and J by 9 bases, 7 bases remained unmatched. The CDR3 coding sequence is TGTGCCAGCAGCCCCCGACAGGGCCCTGAGCAGTTCTTC. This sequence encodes CASSPRQGPEQFF.

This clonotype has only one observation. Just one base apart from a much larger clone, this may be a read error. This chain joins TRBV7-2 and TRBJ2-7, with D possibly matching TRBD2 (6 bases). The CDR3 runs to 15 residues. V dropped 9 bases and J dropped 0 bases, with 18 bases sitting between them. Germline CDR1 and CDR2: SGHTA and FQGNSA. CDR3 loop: CARTRDFGGSYEQYF. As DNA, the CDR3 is TGTGCCAGAACCCGGGACTTCGGGGGCTCCTACGAGCAGTACTTC.

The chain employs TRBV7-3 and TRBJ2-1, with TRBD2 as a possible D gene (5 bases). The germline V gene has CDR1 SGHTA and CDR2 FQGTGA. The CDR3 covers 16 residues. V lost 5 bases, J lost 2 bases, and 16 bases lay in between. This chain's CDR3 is CASSLETGITYNEQFF. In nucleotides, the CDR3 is TGTGCCAGCAGCCTCGAGACCGGGATTACCTACAATGAGCAGTTCTTC. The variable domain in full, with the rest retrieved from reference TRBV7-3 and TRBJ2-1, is GAGVSQTPSNKVTEKGKYVELRCDPISGHTALYWYRQSLGQGPEFLIYFQGTGAADDSGLPNDRFFAVRPEGSVSTLKIQRTERGDSAVYLCASSLETGITYNEQFFGPGTRLTVL.

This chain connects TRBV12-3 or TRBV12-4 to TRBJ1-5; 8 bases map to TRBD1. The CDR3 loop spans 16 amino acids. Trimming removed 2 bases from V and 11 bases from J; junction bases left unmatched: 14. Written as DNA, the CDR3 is TGTGCCAGCAGTTTAACTGGCCCCGACAGGGGAAGGGCCCAGCATTTT. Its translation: CASSLTGPDRGRAQHF.

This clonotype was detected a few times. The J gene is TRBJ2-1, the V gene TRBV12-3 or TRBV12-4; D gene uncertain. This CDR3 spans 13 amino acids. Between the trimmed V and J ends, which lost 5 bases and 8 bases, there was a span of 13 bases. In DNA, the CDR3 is TGTGCCAGCAGTCCATCAACGCGCGATGAGCAGTTCTTC. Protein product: CASSPSTRDEQFF.